This paragraph covers one T cell receptor (beta chain) sequence. Its target is unknown. The PCR ran on 60 Vbeta and 13 Jbeta primers. Only in-frame clones appear in the TCRdb table, and some are missing; sequencing was by immunoSEQ multiplex PCR. Here the sample spans about 60,000 clones, approximately 80% being singletons. Looked up from germline, CDR1 is SGHRS and CDR2 is YFSETQ. Trimming shortened V by 2 bases and J by 6 bases, and 8 bases separated the two germline ends. The CDR3 contains 13 residues. These data belong to a study of cytomegalovirus exposure and HLA in healthy donors. The wider study: Earlier, roughly 180 million T cells were analyzed, and around 100 million unique TCR beta sequences were found among them. Among the approximately 430 donors who were genotyped, about 80% fell in the genetic ancestry cluster that is associated with self-reported Caucasian donors. Study-wide results and caveats: Later examination showed HLA-associated TCR beta chains had greater clonal expansion than equally common others. An analysis done earlier found most TCR beta V segments productive about 90% or about 30% of the time.

Material: PBMCs. The TCR comes from a woman between 35 and 50 years old in good health and CMV-seropositive. V and J are TRBV5-1 and TRBJ2-2; D remains unclear. In DNA, the CDR3 is TGCGCCAGCAGCTTCCTTGAGGCCGGGGAGCTGTTTTTT. The encoded protein is CASSFLEAGELFF.